Presented here are 5 T cell receptor beta chains from one specimen sequenced in a study of T cell responses to AZD1222 COVID-19 vaccine (dated by TCRdb to the early 2020s). The library was prepared using the immunoSEQ multiplex PCR assay. The immuneACCESS repertoire file appears here via TCRdb, limited to in-frame rearrangements. These files lack a portion of the clones; in checked studies, under half of the deficit traces to unresolved V genes, and the cause of the others is not known. Across this sample there are over 75,000 clones, with 80% to 90% seen only once. The top ten constitute about 2.4% of the sample. The time point label here, explained by the study, means: about 28 days (+/-7) after the second vaccine dose. This sample comprised peripheral blood, obtained 28 days after the second AZD1222 dose. These receptor sequences come from an adult who received the AZD1222 COVID-19 vaccine.

The chain employs TRBV11-2 and TRBJ1-2; TRBD1 might be the D (5 bases). Germline values: CDR1 SGHAT, CDR2 FQNNGV. This CDR3 has 16 amino acids. V was trimmed by 2 bases and J by 2 bases, leaving 15 bases between them. The CDR3 is CASSLSPGAGNYGYTF. As DNA, the CDR3 is TGTGCCAGCAGCTTATCCCCTGGGGCAGGGAACTATGGCTACACCTTC.

The CDR3 sequence is CASSRAGTGDYEQYF. In DNA, the CDR3 is TGTGCCAGCAGCCGCGCCGGGACAGGGGACTACGAGCAGTACTTC. V is TRBV7-3 and J is TRBJ2-7; the match to TRBD1 covers 10 bases. V shed 5 bases and J 3 bases; nucleotides not matched to a gene: 7. The germline V gene encodes CDR1 SGHTA and CDR2 FQGTGA. The CDR3 runs 15 residues.

The chain is built from TRBV3-1 (or the pseudogene TRBV3-2) and TRBJ2-1; 11 bases map to TRBD2. This CDR3 has 16 amino acids. Germline V lookup: CDR1 LGHDT, CDR2 YNNKEL (reference sequence). Unmatched junction bases numbered 11, after V lost 4 bases and J lost 9 bases. The CDR3 sequence: CASSPPISGREGEQFF. The CDR3 nucleotides read TGTGCCAGCAGCCCACCAATTAGCGGGAGGGAGGGTGAGCAGTTCTTC.

This clone was detected once. The V gene is TRBV18, the J gene TRBJ1-1; D may be TRBD1 (5 bases). V shed 5 bases and J shed 6 bases, with 13 bases lying between them. The CDR3 has 13 residues. Germline CDR1 and CDR2: KGHSH and LQKENI. CDR3 loop: CASSSVGGSEAFF. As DNA, the CDR3 is TGTGCCAGCTCATCAGTTGGGGGATCTGAAGCTTTCTTT.

The genes are TRBV11-2 and TRBJ1-4; no clear D. V shed 3 bases and J shed 8 bases, with 7 bases lying between them. This CDR3 spans 12 amino acids. CDR1 and CDR2 (germline): SGHAT, FQNNGV. As DNA, the CDR3 is TGTGCCAGCAGCTTGGGTCGCGAAAAACTGTTTTTT. This gives the protein CASSLGREKLFF.